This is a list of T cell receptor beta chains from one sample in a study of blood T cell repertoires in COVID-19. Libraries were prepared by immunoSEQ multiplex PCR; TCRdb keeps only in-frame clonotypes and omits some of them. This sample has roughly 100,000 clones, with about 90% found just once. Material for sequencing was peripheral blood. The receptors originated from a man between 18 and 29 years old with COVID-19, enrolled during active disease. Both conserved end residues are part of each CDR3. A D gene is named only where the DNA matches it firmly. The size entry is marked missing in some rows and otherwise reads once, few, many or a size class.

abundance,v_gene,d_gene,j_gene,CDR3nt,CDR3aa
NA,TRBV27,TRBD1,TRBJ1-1,TGTGCCAGCAGTGTAACAGGGGCGGGGAACACTGAAGCTTTCTTT,CASSVTGAGNTEAFF
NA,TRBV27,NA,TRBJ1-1,TGTGCCAGCAGTTTACGTATTCCGAACACTGAAGCTTTCTTT,CASSLRIPNTEAFF
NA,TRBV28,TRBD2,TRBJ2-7,TGTGCCAGCAGTCGGAACGGGAGGGCCGACGAGCAGTACTTC,CASSRNGRADEQYF
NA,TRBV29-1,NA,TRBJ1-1,TGCAGCGCGACTGGAGGAAACACTGAAGCTTTCTTT,CSATGGNTEAFF
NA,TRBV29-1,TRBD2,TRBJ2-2,TGCAGCTCCACCAAGGGAGGGCCCACCGGGGAGCTGTTTTTT,CSSTKGGPTGELFF
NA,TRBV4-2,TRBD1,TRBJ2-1,TGTGCCAGCAGCCAAGAAGAAGGGGGCTATTACAATGAGCAGTTCTTC,CASSQEEGGYYNEQFF
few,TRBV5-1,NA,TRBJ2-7,TGCGCCAGCAGCCCCTCGGGGGTGGGGGAGCAGTACTTC,CASSPSGVGEQYF
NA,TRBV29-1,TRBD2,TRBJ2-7,TGCAGCGTTGAACTAGCGGGAGGGTCCTACGAGCAGTACTTC,CSVELAGGSYEQYF
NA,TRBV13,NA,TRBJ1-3,TGTGCCAGCAGCCTCGCCGGGGGGGTAAACACCATATATTTT,CASSLAGGVNTIYF
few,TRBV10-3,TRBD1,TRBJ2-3,TGTGCCATACAGGGGGGCGGCACAGATACGCAGTATTTT,CAIQGGGTDTQYF
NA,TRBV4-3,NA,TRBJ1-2,TGCGCCAGCAGCCAGGACCGTCAGGGGCTCCTCTATGGCTACACCTTC,CASSQDRQGLLYGYTF
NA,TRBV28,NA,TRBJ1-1,TGTGCCAGCAAGAACCCCGCCAGGGAGGTCGCTTTCTTT,CASKNPAREVAFF
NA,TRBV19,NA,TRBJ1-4,TGTGCCAGTCGACAGGATTCCCTTGCAACTAATGAAAAACTGCTTTTT,CASRQDSLATNEKLLF
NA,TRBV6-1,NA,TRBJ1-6,TGTGCCAGCAGTGACGCGGCCGCCGAGTCACCCCTCCACTTT,CASSDAAAESPLHF
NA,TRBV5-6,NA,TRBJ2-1,TGTGCCAGCAGCTTGGGAGCGAATGAGCAGTTCTTC,CASSLGANEQFF
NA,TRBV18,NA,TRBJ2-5,TGTGCCAGCTCACCAGATGTCCATGGCGCAGGGAGGGAGACCCAGTACTTC,CASSPDVHGAGRETQYF
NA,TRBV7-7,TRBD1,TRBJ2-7,TGTGCTAGCAGCCGTCTCCCACATAAGGCAGGGGGCTTTTACGAGCAGTACTTC,CASSRLPHKAGGFYEQYF
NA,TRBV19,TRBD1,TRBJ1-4,TGTGCCAGTGCTCCGACAGGGATCAATGAAAAACTGCTTTTT,CASAPTGINEKLLF
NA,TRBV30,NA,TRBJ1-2,TGTGCCTGGAGTGTAGTAGAAGGGGCCGGCTACACCTTC,CAWSVVEGAGYTF
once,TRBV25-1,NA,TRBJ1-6,TGTGCCAGCAGTGAATCCCCTCTTTTTTCACCCCTCCACTTT,CASSESPLFSPLHF
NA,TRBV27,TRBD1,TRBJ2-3,TGTGCCAGCAGTTCAGACAGGGGTACAGATACGCAGTATTTT,CASSSDRGTDTQYF
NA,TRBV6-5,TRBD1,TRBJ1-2,TGTGCCAGCAGTCGCCGGACAGGGCGCGATGGCTACACCTTC,CASSRRTGRDGYTF
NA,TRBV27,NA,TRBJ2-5,TGTGCCAGCAGGGTTGGTTCGTGGGAGGAGACCCAGTACTTC,CASRVGSWEETQYF
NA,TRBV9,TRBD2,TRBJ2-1,TGTGCCAGCAGCCCACAGTTAGGACTAGCGGCCGTTGAGCAGTTCTTC,CASSPQLGLAAVEQFF
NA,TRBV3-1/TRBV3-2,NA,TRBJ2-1,TGTGCCAGCAGCCAAGATATTCGGGATAAGAGCTCCTACAATGAGCAGTTCTTC,CASSQDIRDKSSYNEQFF
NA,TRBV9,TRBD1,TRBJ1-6,TGTGCCAGCAGCATCTCCCGGGACAGGGAAGGTTCACCCCTCCACTTT,CASSISRDREGSPLHF
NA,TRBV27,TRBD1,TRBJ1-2,TGTGCCAGCAGTTCCCCGGGACAGGGACCTAATGGCTACACCTTC,CASSSPGQGPNGYTF
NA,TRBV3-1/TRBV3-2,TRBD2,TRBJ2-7,TGTGCCAGCAGCCCATTGATAGCGGGGAGCTCCTACGAGCAGTACTTC,CASSPLIAGSSYEQYF
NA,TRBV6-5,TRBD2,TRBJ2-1,TGTGCCAGCACCTTAGCGGGAAGCTCCTACAATGAGCAGTTCTTC,CASTLAGSSYNEQFF
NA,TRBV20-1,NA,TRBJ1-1,TGCAGTGAACAGGGAAGTGCTGAAGCTTTCTTT,CSEQGSAEAFF
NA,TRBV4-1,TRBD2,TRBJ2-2,TGCGCCAGCAGCCAAGGATACGAGGCTAGCGGGCGGACCGGGGAGCTGTTTTTT,CASSQGYEASGRTGELFF
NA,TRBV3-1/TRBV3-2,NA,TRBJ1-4,TGTGCCAGCAGCCGGGAACTAGGAGAAAAACTGCTTTTT,CASSRELGEKLLF
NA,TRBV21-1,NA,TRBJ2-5,TGTGCCAGCAGCAAAGCACGGGCCCGACAGGAGCAAGAGACCCAGTACTTC,CASSKARARQEQETQYF
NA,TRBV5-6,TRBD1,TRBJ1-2,TGTGCCAGCAGCCTTGACCCCGGGACAGCCTCTCCGGGGAACTATGGCTACACCTTC,CASSLDPGTASPGNYGYTF
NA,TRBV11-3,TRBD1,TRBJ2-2,TGTGCCAGCAGTAGGGACAGAAACACCGGGGAGCTGTTTTTT,CASSRDRNTGELFF
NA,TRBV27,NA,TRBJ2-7,TGTGGGGCAGGGTCCTTCTACGAGCAGTACTTC,CGAGSFYEQYF
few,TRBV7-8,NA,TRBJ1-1,TGTGCCAGCAGTCCCGGGGGGGCTGAAGCTTTCTTT,CASSPGGAEAFF
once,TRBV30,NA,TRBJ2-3,TGTGCCTGGAGTGTAAATAAGCCAGATACGCAGTATTTT,CAWSVNKPDTQYF
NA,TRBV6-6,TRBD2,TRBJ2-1,TGTGCCAGCAGTCCGAGGACTAGCGGGAGGTACCAAGGGATGGATGAGCAGTTCTTC,CASSPRTSGRYQGMDEQFF
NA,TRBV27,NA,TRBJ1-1,TGTGCCAGCAGTTTGATGGCGAACACTGAAGCTTTCTTT,CASSLMANTEAFF
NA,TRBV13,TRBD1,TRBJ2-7,TGTGCCAGCAGCTTTGGGACAGAGTACGAGCAGTACTTC,CASSFGTEYEQYF
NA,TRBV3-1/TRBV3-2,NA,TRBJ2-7,TGTGCCAGCAGCCAAGTTGGGGGCAGTACCTACGAGCAGTACTTC,CASSQVGGSTYEQYF
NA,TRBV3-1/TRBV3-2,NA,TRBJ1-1,TGTGCCAGCAGCCAATTCCCGGACAGACTTAACACTGAAGCTTTCTTT,CASSQFPDRLNTEAFF
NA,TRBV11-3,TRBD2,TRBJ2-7,TGTGCCAGCAGCCCTGGGAGGGGACGACCCTACGAGCAGTACTTC,CASSPGRGRPYEQYF